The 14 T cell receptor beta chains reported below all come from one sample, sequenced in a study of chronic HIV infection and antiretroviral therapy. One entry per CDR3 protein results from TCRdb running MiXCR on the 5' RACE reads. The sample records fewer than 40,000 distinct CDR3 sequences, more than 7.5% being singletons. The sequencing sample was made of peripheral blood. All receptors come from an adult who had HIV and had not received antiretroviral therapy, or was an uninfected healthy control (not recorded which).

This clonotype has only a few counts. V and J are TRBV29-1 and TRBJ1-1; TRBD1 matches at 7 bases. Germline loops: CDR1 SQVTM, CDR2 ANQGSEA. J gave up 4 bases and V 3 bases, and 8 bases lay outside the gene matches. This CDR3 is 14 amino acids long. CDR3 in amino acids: CSVDSTGQGTEAFF. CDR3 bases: TGCAGCGTTGACTCGACAGGGCAGGGCACTGAAGCTTTCTTT.

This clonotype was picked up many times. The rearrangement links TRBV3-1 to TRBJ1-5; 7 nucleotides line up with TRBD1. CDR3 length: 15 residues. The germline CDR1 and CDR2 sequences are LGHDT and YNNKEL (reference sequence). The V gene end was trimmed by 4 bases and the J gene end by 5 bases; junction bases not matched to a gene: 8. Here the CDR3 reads CASSPRAGGDQPQHF. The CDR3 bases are TGTGCCAGCAGCCCACGGGCAGGGGGTGATCAGCCCCAGCATTTT.

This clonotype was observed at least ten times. CDR3 residues: CASSLARQGKDYEQYF. For the CDR3, the DNA is TGTGCCAGCAGCTTAGCTCGCCAGGGCAAGGACTACGAGCAGTACTTC. The chain joins TRBV7-9 to TRBJ2-7; tentative D call: TRBD1 (5 bases). The germline V gene has CDR1 SEHNR and CDR2 FQNEAQ (reference sequence). The CDR3 is 16 amino acids. Trimming removed 0 bases at V and 3 bases at J, with 15 bases between.

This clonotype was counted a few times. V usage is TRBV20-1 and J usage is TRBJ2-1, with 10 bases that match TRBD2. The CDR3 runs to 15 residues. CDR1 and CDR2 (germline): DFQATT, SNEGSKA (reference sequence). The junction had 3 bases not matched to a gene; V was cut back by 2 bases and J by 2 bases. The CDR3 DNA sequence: TGCAGTGCTAGACGACTAGCGGGTACCTACAATGAGCAGTTCTTC. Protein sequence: CSARRLAGTYNEQFF.

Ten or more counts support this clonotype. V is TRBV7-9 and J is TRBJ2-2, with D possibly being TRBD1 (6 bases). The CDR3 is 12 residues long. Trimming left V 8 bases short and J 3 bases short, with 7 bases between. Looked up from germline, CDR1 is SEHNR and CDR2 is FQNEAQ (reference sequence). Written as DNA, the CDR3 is TGTGCCAGCCCAGGGGACACCGGGGAGCTGTTTTTT. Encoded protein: CASPGDTGELFF.

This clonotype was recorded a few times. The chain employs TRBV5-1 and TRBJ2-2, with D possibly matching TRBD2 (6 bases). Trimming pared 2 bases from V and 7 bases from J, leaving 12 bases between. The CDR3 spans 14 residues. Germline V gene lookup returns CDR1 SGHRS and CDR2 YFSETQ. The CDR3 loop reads CASSFSGSGGELFF. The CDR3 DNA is TGCGCCAGCAGCTTTTCCGGGAGCGGCGGGGAGCTGTTTTTT.

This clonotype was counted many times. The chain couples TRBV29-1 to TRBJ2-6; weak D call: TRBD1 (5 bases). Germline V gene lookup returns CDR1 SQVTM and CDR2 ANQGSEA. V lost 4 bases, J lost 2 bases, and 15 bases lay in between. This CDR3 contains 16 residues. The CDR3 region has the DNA TGCAGCGTTGGGCCCTCAGGGTCTGCTGGGGCCAACGTCCTGACTTTC. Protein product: CSVGPSGSAGANVLTF.

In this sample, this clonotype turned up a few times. CDR3 DNA: TGTGCCAGCAGTCAGGGGCGGAATCAGCCCCAGCATTTT. This encodes CASSQGRNQPQHF. The chain carries TRBV28 and TRBJ1-5; D is perhaps TRBD1 (6 bases). Trimming took 5 bases from V and 4 from J, leaving 9 bases between them. Germline V CDR1 and CDR2: MDHEN, SYDVKM. The CDR3 loop spans 13 amino acids.

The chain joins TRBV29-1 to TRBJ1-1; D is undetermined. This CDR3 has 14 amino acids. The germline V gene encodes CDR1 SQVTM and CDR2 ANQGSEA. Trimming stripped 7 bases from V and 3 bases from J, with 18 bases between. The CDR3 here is CSAYPGKRDTEAFF. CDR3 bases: TGCAGCGCCTACCCCGGGAAAAGAGACACTGAAGCTTTCTTT. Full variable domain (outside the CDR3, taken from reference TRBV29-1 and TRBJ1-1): SAVISQKPSRDICQRGTSLTIQCQVDSQVTMMFWYRQQPGQSLTLIATANQGSEATYESGFVIDKFPISRPNLTFSTLTVSNMSPEDSSIYLCSAYPGKRDTEAFFGQGTRLTVV.

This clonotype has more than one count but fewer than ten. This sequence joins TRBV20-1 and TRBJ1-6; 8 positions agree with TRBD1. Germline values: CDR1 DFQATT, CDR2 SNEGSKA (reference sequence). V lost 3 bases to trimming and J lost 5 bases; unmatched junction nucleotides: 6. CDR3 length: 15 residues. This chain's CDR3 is CSASPGTGNNSPLHF. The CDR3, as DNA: TGCAGTGCTAGTCCCGGGACAGGCAATAATTCACCCCTCCACTTT.

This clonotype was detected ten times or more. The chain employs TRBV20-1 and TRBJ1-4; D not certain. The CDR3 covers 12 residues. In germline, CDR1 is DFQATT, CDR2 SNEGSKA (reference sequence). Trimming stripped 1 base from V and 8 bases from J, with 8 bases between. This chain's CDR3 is CSARGSQEKLFF. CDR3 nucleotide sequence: TGCAGTGCTAGAGGGTCACAGGAAAAACTGTTTTTT.

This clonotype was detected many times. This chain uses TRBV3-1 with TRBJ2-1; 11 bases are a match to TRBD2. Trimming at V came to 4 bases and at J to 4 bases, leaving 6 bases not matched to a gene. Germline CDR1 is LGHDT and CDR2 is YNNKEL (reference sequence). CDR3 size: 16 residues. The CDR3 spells CASSPRLAGPYNEQFF. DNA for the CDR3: TGTGCCAGCAGCCCGAGACTAGCGGGGCCGTACAATGAGCAGTTCTTC.

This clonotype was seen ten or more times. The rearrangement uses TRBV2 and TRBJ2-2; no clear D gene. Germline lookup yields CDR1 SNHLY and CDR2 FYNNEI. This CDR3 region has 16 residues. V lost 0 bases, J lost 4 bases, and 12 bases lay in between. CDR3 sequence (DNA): TGTGCCAGCAGTGAAGCGGCGGCTATCTCCACCGGGGAGCTGTTTTTT. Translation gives CASSEAAAISTGELFF.

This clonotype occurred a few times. The CDR3 nucleotides are TGCAGCGCCGCGCAAAGGTGGGCCGGCACAGATACGCAGTATTTT. Amino acids: CSAAQRWAGTDTQYF. V and J are TRBV29-1 and TRBJ2-3; the D is unclear. With 7 bases removed from V and 1 base from J, the gap between germline ends came to 18 bases. Germline V lookup: CDR1 SQVTM, CDR2 ANQGSEA. The CDR3 consists of 15 residues.